These 15 T cell receptor beta chains were all obtained from the same sample, sequenced in a study of blood T cell repertoires in COVID-19. Sequenced by immunoSEQ multiplex PCR; TCRdb stores in-frame clones only, minus some. The sample has some 160,000 clones; 65% to 85% are singletons. Sequences were obtained from peripheral blood. These receptors were taken from a man aged 65 to 79 with active or convalescent COVID-19.

The chain is built from TRBV27 and TRBJ2-1, with a possible D match to TRBD1 (5 bases). This CDR3 region has 15 residues. Germline lookup yields CDR1 MNHEY and CDR2 SMNVEV (reference sequence). Deletions cut 2 bases from V and 5 bases from J, with 13 bases between. In DNA, the CDR3 is TGTGCCAGCAGTTTACTTGGGGCCACTAACAATGAGCAGTTCTTC. Translating it yields CASSLLGATNNEQFF.

The chain has TRBV4-3 and TRBJ2-2; perhaps TRBD1 as D (6 bases). CDR1 is LGHNA, CDR2 YSLEER, per germline. V was trimmed by 0 bases and J by 1 base, leaving 9 bases between them. The CDR3 runs to 16 residues. CDR3 coding DNA: TGCGCCAGCAGCCAAGATAAGACAGGGAACACCGGGGAGCTGTTTTTT. Its protein product is CASSQDKTGNTGELFF.

V gene TRBV19 combines with J gene TRBJ2-7; D may be TRBD2 (5 bases). V was pared by 1 base and J by 3 bases, with 16 bases between. Germline V gene lookup returns CDR1 LNHDA and CDR2 SQIVND (reference sequence). CDR3 length: 16 residues. CDR3 DNA sequence: TGTGCCAGTAGTATAGTCGAGGGCAGCCTAATCTACGAGCAGTACTTC. Amino acids: CASSIVEGSLIYEQYF.

This clone was counted a single time. V is TRBV27 and J is TRBJ2-5; maybe TRBD1 (5 bases). V dropped 5 bases and J dropped 3 bases, with 13 bases sitting between them. The germline V gene has CDR1 MNHEY and CDR2 SMNVEV (reference sequence). There are 14 residues in the CDR3. The DNA of the CDR3 is TGTGCCAGCAGTACCCACAGGTCGGAAGAGACCCAGTACTTC. Amino acids: CASSTHRSEETQYF.

The chain couples TRBV5-1 to TRBJ2-7; D call uncertain. CDR3 length equals 13 residues. Germline CDR1 and CDR2: SGHRS and YFSETQ. Trimming removed 0 bases from V and 1 base from J, with 5 bases in between. The CDR3 is CASSLASSYEQYF. CDR3 nucleotide sequence: TGCGCCAGCAGCTTGGCTAGTTCCTACGAGCAGTACTTC.

This clone was picked up one time. The V call is TRBV5-8, the J call TRBJ2-5, with TRBD1 matching 8 bases. The germline gives CDR1 SGHTS, CDR2 YDEGEE. The J segment lost 4 bases and the V segment lost 4 bases, leaving 9 bases of the junction unmatched. This CDR3 spans 15 amino acids. Here the CDR3 DNA reads TGTGCCAGCAGCATTGGACAGGGCGGACGAGAGACCCAGTACTTC. This codes for CASSIGQGGRETQYF.

V is TRBV9 and J is TRBJ2-2; D might be TRBD2 (6 bases). Germline CDR1 is SGDLS and CDR2 is YYNGEE. The CDR3 spans 15 residues. V was trimmed by 5 bases and J by 5 bases, leaving 16 bases between them. This chain's CDR3 is CASRVLAEGTGELFF. For the CDR3, the DNA is TGTGCCAGCAGAGTACTAGCAGAGGGTACCGGGGAGCTGTTTTTT.

The chain joins TRBV18 to TRBJ2-3; 9 nucleotides match TRBD2. This CDR3 is 14 amino acids long. With V trimmed by 6 bases and J by 4 bases, 5 bases remained unmatched. Germline V gives CDR1 KGHSH, CDR2 LQKENI. The CDR3 DNA reads as TGTGCCAGCTCCTCGGGACTAGCTGCAGATACGCAGTATTTT. It encodes CASSSGLAADTQYF. Looking up the rest from reference TRBV18 and TRBJ2-3 gives the full variable domain: NAGVMQNPRHLVRRRGQEARLRCSPMKGHSHVYWYRQLPEEGLKFMVYLQKENIIDESGMPKERFSAEFPKEGPSILRIQQVVRGDSAAYFCASSSGLAADTQYFGPGTRLTVL.

This sequence joins TRBV7-9 and TRBJ1-1; D remains ambiguous. The germline V gene has CDR1 SEHNR and CDR2 FQNEAQ (reference sequence). Trimming shortened V by 0 bases and J by 8 bases, and 13 bases separated the two germline ends. The CDR3 totals 14 residues. CDR3 DNA sequence: TGTGCCAGCAGCTTAGCTGGCCACCCATCCGAAGCTTTCTTT. Translating gives CASSLAGHPSEAFF.

V and J are TRBV18 and TRBJ2-6, with a weak D call TRBD2 (5 bases). Germline V gives CDR1 KGHSH, CDR2 LQKENI. The V end lost 3 bases, the J end lost 3 bases, and 18 bases lay between the germline ends. CDR3 size: 18 residues. The CDR3 region is CASSPPSRGKGGANVLTF. As DNA, the CDR3 is TGTGCCAGCTCACCCCCGTCCCGGGGTAAAGGTGGGGCCAACGTCCTGACTTTC.

This chain uses TRBV24-1 with TRBJ2-5, with D possibly matching TRBD1 (6 bases). CDR1 is KGHDR and CDR2 is SFDVKD in the germline V gene. V lost 4 bases and J 5 bases, leaving 13 bases between the germline ends. This CDR3 contains 14 residues. CDR3 coding DNA: TGTGCCACCAGTGACGCTACAGGGATGGAGACCCAGTACTTC. This encodes CATSDATGMETQYF.

This clone was observed a handful of times. The V and J genes are TRBV19 and TRBJ2-2; 10 bases line up with TRBD1. V lost 1 base to trimming and J lost 4 bases; unmatched junction nucleotides: 0. Germline values: CDR1 LNHDA, CDR2 SQIVND (reference sequence). The CDR3 contains 15 residues. The DNA of the CDR3 is TGTGCCAGTAGTATAGGACAGGGGGCCACCGGGGAGCTGTTTTTT. Translation gives CASSIGQGATGELFF.

The J gene is TRBJ1-1, the V gene TRBV10-2; no clear D. V gave up 5 bases and J gave up 2 bases, with 3 bases separating them. Germline V gives CDR1 WSHSY, CDR2 SAAADI. The CDR3 contains 11 residues. The CDR3 DNA follows: TGCGCCAGCAGTATAAACACTGAAGCTTTCTTT. It yields the protein CASSINTEAFF.

This clone came up once. The chain combines TRBV29-1 with TRBJ2-3, with a tentative D call TRBD1 (5 bases). CDR1 is SQVTM, CDR2 ANQGSEA, per germline. The CDR3 is made up of 12 amino acids. Between the trimmed V and J ends, which lost 6 bases and 3 bases, there was a span of 10 bases. This CDR3 reads CSVGVETDTQYF. In DNA form, the CDR3 reads TGCAGCGTAGGGGTTGAGACAGATACGCAGTATTTT.

A single count supports this clone. Written as DNA, the CDR3 is TGTGCCAGCAGTGGCCGGGACAGGGACACTGAAGCTTTCTTT. Translation: CASSGRDRDTEAFF. V usage is TRBV6-6 and J usage is TRBJ1-1; 9 nucleotides line up with TRBD1. CDR3 length: 14 residues. V shed 5 bases and J 3 bases; nucleotides not matched to a gene: 4. Germline lookup yields CDR1 MNHNY and CDR2 SVGAGI (reference sequence).